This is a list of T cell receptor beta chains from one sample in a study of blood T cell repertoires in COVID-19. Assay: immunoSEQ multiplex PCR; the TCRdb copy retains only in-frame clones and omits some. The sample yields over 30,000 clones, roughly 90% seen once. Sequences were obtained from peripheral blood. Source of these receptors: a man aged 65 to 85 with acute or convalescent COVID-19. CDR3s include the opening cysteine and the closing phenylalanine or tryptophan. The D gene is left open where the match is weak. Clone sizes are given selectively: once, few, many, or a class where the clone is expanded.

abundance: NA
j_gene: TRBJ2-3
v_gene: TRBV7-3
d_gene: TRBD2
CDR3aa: CASSKGTSETDTQYF
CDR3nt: TGTGCCAGCAGCAAAGGGACTAGCGAAACAGATACGCAGTATTTT

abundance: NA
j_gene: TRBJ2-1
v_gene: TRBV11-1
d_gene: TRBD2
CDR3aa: CASSTLLAVSYNEQFF
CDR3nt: TGTGCCAGCAGCACCCTACTAGCGGTCTCCTACAATGAGCAGTTCTTC

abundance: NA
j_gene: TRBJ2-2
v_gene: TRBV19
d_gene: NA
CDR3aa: CASSMGRTVTGELFF
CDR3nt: TGTGCCAGTAGTATGGGCCGGACAGTCACCGGGGAGCTGTTTTTT

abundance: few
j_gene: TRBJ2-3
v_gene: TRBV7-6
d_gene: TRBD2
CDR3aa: CASSPLTSGSADTQYF
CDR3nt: TGTGCCAGCAGCCCCCTTACCAGCGGGAGTGCAGATACGCAGTATTTT

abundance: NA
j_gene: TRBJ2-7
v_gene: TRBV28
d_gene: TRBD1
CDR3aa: CAALGQNLLEQYF
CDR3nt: TGTGCCGCGCTGGGACAGAACCTCTTGGAGCAGTACTTC

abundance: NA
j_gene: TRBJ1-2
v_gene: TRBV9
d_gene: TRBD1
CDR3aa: CASSVKTGDGYTF
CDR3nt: TGTGCCAGCAGCGTTAAGACAGGGGATGGCTACACCTTC

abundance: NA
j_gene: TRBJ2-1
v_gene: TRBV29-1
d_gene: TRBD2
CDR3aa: CSVEWERDESYNEQFF
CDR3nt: TGCAGCGTTGAATGGGAGCGGGATGAGTCCTACAATGAGCAGTTCTTC

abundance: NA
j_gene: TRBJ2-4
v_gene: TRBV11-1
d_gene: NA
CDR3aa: CASSSPPGLSSDIQYF
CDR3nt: TGTGCCAGCAGCTCCCCACCTGGACTGTCCAGTGACATTCAGTACTTC

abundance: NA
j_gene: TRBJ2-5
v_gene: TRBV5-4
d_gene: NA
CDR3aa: CASRRAREETQYF
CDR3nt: TGTGCCAGCAGGCGCGCACGGGAAGAGACCCAGTACTTC

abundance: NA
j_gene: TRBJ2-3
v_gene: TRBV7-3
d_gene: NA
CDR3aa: CASSTEVADTQYF
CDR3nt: TGTGCCAGCAGCACGGAGGTGGCAGATACGCAGTATTTT

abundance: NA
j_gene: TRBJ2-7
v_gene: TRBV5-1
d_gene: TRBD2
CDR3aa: CASSPPGAGVYEQYF
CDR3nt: TGCGCCAGCAGCCCGCCAGGAGCGGGAGTCTACGAGCAGTACTTC

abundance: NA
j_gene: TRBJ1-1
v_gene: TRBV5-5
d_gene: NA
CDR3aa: CASSRYREDTEAFF
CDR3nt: TGTGCCAGCAGCCGGTATAGGGAGGACACTGAAGCTTTCTTT

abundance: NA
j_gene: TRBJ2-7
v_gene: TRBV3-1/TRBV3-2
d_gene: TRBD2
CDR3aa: CASSQEGLAGVYEQYF
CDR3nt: TGTGCCAGCAGCCAAGAAGGGCTAGCGGGAGTTTACGAGCAGTACTTC

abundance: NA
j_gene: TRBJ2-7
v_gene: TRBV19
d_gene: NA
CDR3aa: CASSIEPGSYEQYF
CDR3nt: TGTGCCAGTAGTATAGAGCCAGGGTCCTACGAGCAGTACTTC

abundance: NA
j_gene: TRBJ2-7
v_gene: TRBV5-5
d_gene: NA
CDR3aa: CASSLGSPGIDEQYF
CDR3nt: TGTGCCAGCAGCTTGGGCTCGCCTGGTATAGACGAGCAGTACTTC

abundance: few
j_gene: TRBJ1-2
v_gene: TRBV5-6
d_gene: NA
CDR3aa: CASSPAGGLYGYTF
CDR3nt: TGTGCCAGCAGCCCGGCGGGGGGGCTCTATGGCTACACCTTC

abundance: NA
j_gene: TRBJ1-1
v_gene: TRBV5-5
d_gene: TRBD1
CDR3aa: CASSLRLLDRGRDEAFF
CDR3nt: TGTGCCAGCAGCTTGAGGTTACTCGACAGGGGTCGGGACGAAGCTTTCTTT

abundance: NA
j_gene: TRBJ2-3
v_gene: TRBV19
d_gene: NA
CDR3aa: CASRPQAVSTDTQYF
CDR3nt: TGTGCCAGTAGGCCGCAGGCCGTAAGCACAGATACGCAGTATTTT

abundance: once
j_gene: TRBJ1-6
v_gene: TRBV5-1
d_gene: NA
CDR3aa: CASSLEVNSPLHF
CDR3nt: TGCGCCAGCAGCTTAGAGGTTAATTCACCCCTCCACTTT

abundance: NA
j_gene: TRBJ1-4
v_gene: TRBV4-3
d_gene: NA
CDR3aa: CASSQDRRASEKLFF
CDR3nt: TGCGCCAGCAGCCAAGATAGGAGGGCGAGTGAAAAACTGTTTTTT

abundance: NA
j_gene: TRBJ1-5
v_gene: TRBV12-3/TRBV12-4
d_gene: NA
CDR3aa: CASSHRVPTPQHF
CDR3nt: TGTGCCAGCAGTCACAGGGTTCCTACGCCCCAGCATTTT

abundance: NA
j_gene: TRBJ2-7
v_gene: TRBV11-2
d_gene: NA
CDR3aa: CASGLNYEQYF
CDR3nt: TGTGCCAGCGGCCTTAATTACGAGCAGTACTTC

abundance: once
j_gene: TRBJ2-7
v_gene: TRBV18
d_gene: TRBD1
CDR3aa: CASSPGQVETEQYF
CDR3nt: TGTGCCAGCTCACCGGGACAGGTAGAAACGGAGCAGTACTTC

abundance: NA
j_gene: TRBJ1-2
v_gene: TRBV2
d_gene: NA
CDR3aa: CASREDSYGYTF
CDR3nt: TGTGCCAGCAGAGAGGACAGTTATGGCTACACCTTC

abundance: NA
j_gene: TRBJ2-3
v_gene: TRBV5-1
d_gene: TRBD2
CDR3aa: CASSLMGLDGTDTQYF
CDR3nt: TGCGCCAGCAGCTTGATGGGACTAGATGGCACAGATACGCAGTATTTT

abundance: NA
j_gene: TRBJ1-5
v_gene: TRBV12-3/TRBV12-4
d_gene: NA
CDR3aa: CASSFNRDQPQHF
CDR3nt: TGTGCCAGCAGTTTTAACAGAGATCAGCCCCAGCATTTT

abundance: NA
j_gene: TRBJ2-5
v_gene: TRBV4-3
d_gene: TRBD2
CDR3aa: CASSHILAGQETQYF
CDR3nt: TGCGCCAGCAGCCACATACTAGCGGGGCAAGAGACCCAGTACTTC

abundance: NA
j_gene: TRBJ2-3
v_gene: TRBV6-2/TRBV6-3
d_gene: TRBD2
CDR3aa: CASSYSLAGPAGTQYF
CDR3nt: TGTGCCAGCAGTTACTCCCTAGCGGGGCCAGCAGGGACGCAGTATTTT

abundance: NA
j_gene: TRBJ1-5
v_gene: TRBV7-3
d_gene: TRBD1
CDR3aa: CASSSGTGYLHSNQPQHF
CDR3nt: TGTGCCAGCAGCTCAGGGACAGGGTATCTTCATAGCAATCAGCCCCAGCATTTT

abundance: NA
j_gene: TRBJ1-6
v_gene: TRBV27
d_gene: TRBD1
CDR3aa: CASSLSEDRISPLHF
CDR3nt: TGTGCCAGCAGTTTATCCGAGGACAGGATTTCACCCCTCCACTTT

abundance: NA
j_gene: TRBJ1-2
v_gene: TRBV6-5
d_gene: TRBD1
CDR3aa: CASSRTGAPYGYTF
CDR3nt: TGTGCCAGCAGTCGGACAGGGGCACCCTATGGCTACACCTTC

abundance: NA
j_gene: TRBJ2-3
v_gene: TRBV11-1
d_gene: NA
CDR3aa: CASSFGLPIQTDTQYF
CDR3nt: TGTGCCAGCAGCTTTGGCCTCCCCATCCAGACAGATACGCAGTATTTT

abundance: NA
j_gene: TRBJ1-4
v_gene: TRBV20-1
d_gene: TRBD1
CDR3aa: CSASPPPGQLAMDEKLFF
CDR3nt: TGCAGTGCTAGTCCTCCCCCGGGACAGCTAGCGATGGATGAAAAACTGTTTTTT

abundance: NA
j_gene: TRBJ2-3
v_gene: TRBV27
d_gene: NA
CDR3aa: CASSSPFRTDTQYF
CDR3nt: TGTGCCAGCAGCTCCCCCTTCCGCACAGATACGCAGTATTTT

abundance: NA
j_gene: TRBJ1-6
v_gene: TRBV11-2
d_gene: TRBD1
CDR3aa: CASSPGGSYNSPLHF
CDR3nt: TGTGCCAGCAGCCCAGGGGGCTCCTATAATTCACCCCTCCACTTT

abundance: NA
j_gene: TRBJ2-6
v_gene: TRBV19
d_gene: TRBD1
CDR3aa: CASRRPGQSSGANVLTF
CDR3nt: TGTGCCAGTAGGCGGCCGGGACAGTCGTCTGGGGCCAACGTCCTGACTTTC

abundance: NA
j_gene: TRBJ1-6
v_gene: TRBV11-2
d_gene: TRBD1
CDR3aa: CASSLVGGGDRGGSPLHF
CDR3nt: TGTGCCAGCAGCTTAGTAGGAGGTGGGGACAGGGGAGGCTCACCCCTCCACTTT

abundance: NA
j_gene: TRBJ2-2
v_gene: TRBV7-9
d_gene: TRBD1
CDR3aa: CASSPRTGTGELFF
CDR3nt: TGTGCCAGCAGCCCCCGGACAGGGACCGGGGAGCTGTTTTTT

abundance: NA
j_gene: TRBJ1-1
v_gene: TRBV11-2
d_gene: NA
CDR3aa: CASSLDGLGENTEAFF
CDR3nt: TGTGCCAGCAGCTTAGATGGGTTAGGGGAGAACACTGAAGCTTTCTTT

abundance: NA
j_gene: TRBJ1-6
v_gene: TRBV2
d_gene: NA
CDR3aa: CATNRWGPNSPLHF
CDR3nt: TGTGCCACCAATAGGTGGGGGCCGAATTCACCCCTCCACTTT

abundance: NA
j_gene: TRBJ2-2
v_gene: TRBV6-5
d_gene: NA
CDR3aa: CASSPQGTGELFF
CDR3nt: TGTGCCAGCAGTCCCCAGGGAACCGGGGAGCTGTTTTTT

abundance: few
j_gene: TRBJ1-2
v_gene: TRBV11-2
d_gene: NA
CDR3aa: CASSTIQGNYGYTF
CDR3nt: TGTGCCAGCAGCACCATACAGGGAAACTATGGCTACACCTTC

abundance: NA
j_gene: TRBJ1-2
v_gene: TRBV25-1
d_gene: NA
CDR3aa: CASSGVLNYGYTF
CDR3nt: TGTGCCAGCAGTGGAGTGCTGAACTATGGCTACACCTTC

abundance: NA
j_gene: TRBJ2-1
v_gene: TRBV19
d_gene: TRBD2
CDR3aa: CASSISGSYNEQFF
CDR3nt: TGTGCCAGTAGTATTAGCGGGAGCTACAATGAGCAGTTCTTC

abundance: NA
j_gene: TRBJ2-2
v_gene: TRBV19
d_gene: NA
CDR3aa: CASTKRWGHTGELFF
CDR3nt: TGTGCCAGTACCAAACGGTGGGGGCACACCGGGGAGCTGTTTTTT

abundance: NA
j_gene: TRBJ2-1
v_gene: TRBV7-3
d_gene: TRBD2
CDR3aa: CASSLGLAGAQPSYNEQFF
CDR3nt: TGTGCCAGCAGCTTAGGACTAGCGGGGGCCCAGCCATCCTACAATGAGCAGTTCTTC

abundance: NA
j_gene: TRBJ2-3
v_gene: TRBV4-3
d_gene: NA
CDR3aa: CASSQGLPGETQYF
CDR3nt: TGCGCCAGCAGCCAAGGCTTGCCGGGGGAAACGCAGTATTTT

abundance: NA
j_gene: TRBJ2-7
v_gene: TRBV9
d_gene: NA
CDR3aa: CASSVGSGSYEQYF
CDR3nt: TGTGCCAGCAGCGTAGGTAGCGGCTCCTACGAGCAGTACTTC